The 3 T cell receptor beta chains below come from one sample, sequenced in a study of cytomegalovirus exposure and HLA in healthy donors. PCR employed 60 Vbeta and 13 Jbeta primers. Method: immunoSEQ multiplex PCR; TCRdb's copy keeps in-frame clones and lacks some. The sample contains roughly 100,000 clones, roughly 73% of which appear only once. The sequencing input was PBMCs. The origin of the receptors is a man aged 40-49 years in good health and CMV-seronegative.

This rearrangement joins TRBV5-4 to TRBJ2-2; tentative D call: TRBD2 (5 bases). Per germline, CDR1 SGHNT and CDR2 YYREEE (reference sequence). CDR3 length equals 14 residues. The V gene lost 4 bases and the J gene lost 7 bases, with 14 bases spanning the gap. The CDR3 here is CASSIGRESGELFF. DNA of the CDR3: TGTGCCAGCAGCATCGGACGGGAAAGCGGGGAGCTGTTTTTT.

The rearrangement joins TRBV20-1 to TRBJ1-1; D not certain. The CDR3 has 11 residues. From germline, CDR1 is DFQATT and CDR2 SNEGSKA (reference sequence). CDR3 sequence (DNA): TGCAGCGGATGGGTGCGACATCAAGCTTTCTTT. The encoded protein is CSGWVRHQAFF.

The rearrangement links TRBV6-5 to TRBJ2-7, with D uncertain. Trimming stripped 3 bases from V and 9 bases from J, with 12 bases between. Germline assignment: CDR1 MNHEY and CDR2 SVGAGI. CDR3 length equals 12 residues. The CDR3 bases are TGTGCCAGCAGTTATGAGCAATCGGGGCAGTACTTC. Translating gives CASSYEQSGQYF.